What follows is one T cell receptor beta chain and its context. Its matching antigen is unknown. The sample belongs to a study of siplizumab effects on memory and regulatory T cells. Study conclusions and caveats: Siplizumab, the agent tested, significantly reduced alloreactive sequences traceable to unstimulated CD4+ memory cells. Tregs proliferating in siplizumab cultures lacked confirmation of their suppressive function. Mean Treg-derived proportions of mappable alloreactive CD4+ clones were 55% to 75% for siplizumab and less than 35% for controls.

Produced via immunoSEQ multiplex PCR; TCRdb's table is partial and in-frame only. The sample lists approximately 60,000 clones, around 80% seen once, with 0.35% to 0.5% in the top ten. Per germline, CDR1 LNHNV and CDR2 YYDKDF (reference sequence). V lost 5 bases to trimming and J lost 0 bases, with 17 bases between them. The CDR3 has 17 amino acids. This chain uses TRBV15 with TRBJ1-3; D may be TRBD1 (5 bases). Sequencing was carried out using memory CD4+ T cells sorted from blood. This receptor was taken from a human donor in good health. CDR3 DNA: TGTGCCACCAGCGGGAAAGGATCAGGGATCTCTGGAAACACCATATATTTT. This encodes CATSGKGSGISGNTIYF.